A single sample gave rise to the 7 T cell receptor beta chains below, sequenced in a study of T cell responses to AZD1222 COVID-19 vaccine (dated by TCRdb to 2020 to 2022). The library was built by means of the immunoSEQ multiplex PCR assay. Imported from immuneACCESS, the table was reduced by TCRdb to in-frame sequences with V and J called. These copies leave out some clones; in studies compared against another copy, an unresolved V gene accounts for under half, and the cause of the remainder is not known. This sample lists over 100,000 clones; 90% were detected once. The biggest ten clones account for about 7% of the sample. The sample's time point label, decoded: baseline before first vaccination. Source: peripheral blood, taken on day 0 of AZD1222 vaccination. Every receptor here comes from an adult in good health.

The rearrangement joins TRBV28 to TRBJ2-7, with 8 nucleotides matching TRBD1. The junction had 10 bases not matched to a gene; V was cut back by 4 bases and J by 5 bases. Germline V lookup: CDR1 MDHEN, CDR2 SYDVKM. This CDR3 has 15 amino acids. The chain's CDR3 is CASSYQGAASNEQYF. The CDR3 DNA follows: TGTGCCAGCAGTTACCAGGGGGCGGCTTCAAACGAGCAGTACTTC.

This clone showed up just once. The gene calls are TRBV5-6 and TRBJ1-1; no clear D gene. V was cut by 4 bases and J by 4 bases, with 5 bases left in between. The CDR3 is 11 amino acids. Germline CDR1 is SGHDT and CDR2 is YYEEEE. The CDR3 spells CASSRSTEAFF. CDR3 nucleotide sequence: TGTGCCAGCAGCCGATCCACTGAAGCTTTCTTT.

The V and J genes are TRBV3-1 (or the pseudogene TRBV3-2) and TRBJ2-3, with D possibly TRBD2 on 5 matching bases. This CDR3 spans 21 amino acids. V lost 0 bases and J lost 2, with 27 bases in between. Germline-derived CDR1 and CDR2 are LGHDT and YNNKEL (reference sequence). Here the CDR3 DNA reads TGTGCCAGCAGCCAAGATCCCGGAACTAGGATCGCCCGATGCTCCACAGATACGCAGTATTTT. It specifies CASSQDPGTRIARCSTDTQYF.

This rearrangement joins TRBV6-2 or TRBV6-3 to TRBJ2-7; D gene uncertain. The V gene's germline CDR1 is MNHEY and CDR2 SVGEGT. CDR3 length: 11 residues. With 4 bases removed from V and 2 bases from J, the gap between germline ends came to 3 bases. The CDR3 reads CASSSAYEQYF. The CDR3, as DNA: TGTGCCAGCAGTTCAGCCTACGAGCAGTACTTC.

J is TRBJ2-6 and V is TRBV4-3; D unclear. Germline V gives CDR1 LGHNA, CDR2 YSLEER. Trimming pared 4 bases from V and 4 bases from J, leaving 14 bases between. The CDR3 length is 16 residues. CDR3 DNA sequence: TGCGCCAGCAGCCTAGGGCAGGCGCGGGGGGCCAACGTCCTGACTTTC. Its translation is CASSLGQARGANVLTF.

Regarding this clone: The sample has other DNA sequences that encode this CDR3 too. This sequence joins TRBV18 and TRBJ1-4; no clear D. CDR3 length: 15 amino acids. Trimming left V 0 bases short and J 0 bases short, with 5 bases between. The V gene's germline CDR1 is KGHSH and CDR2 LQKENI. The CDR3 protein is CASSPPSSTNEKLFF. CDR3 DNA sequence: TGTGCCAGCTCACCACCTTCTTCAACTAATGAAAAACTGTTTTTT. Filled out from reference TRBV18 and TRBJ1-4, the complete variable domain reads NAGVMQNPRHLVRRRGQEARLRCSPMKGHSHVYWYRQLPEEGLKFMVYLQKENIIDESGMPKERFSAEFPKEGPSILRIQQVVRGDSAAYFCASSPPSSTNEKLFFGSGTQLSVL.

The genes are TRBV3-1 (or the pseudogene TRBV3-2) and TRBJ2-3, with D hard to call. Germline-derived CDR1 and CDR2 are LGHDT and YNNKEL (reference sequence). The CDR3 loop spans 16 amino acids. The V and J ends lost 0 bases and 0 bases respectively, with 10 bases between them. The CDR3 reads CASSQDPGTSTDTQYF. The CDR3, as DNA: TGTGCCAGCAGCCAAGATCCAGGCACCAGCACAGATACGCAGTATTTT.